A selection of T cell receptor beta chains follows, all from one sample in a study of blood T cell repertoires in COVID-19. The repertoire was sequenced with immunoSEQ multiplex PCR; TCRdb's copy has only in-frame clones and lacks some. The sample has over 15,000 clones, 70% to 85% seen once. The sequencing input was peripheral blood. The receptors were sampled from a human donor in a cohort sampled during active COVID-19. CDR3s include the opening cysteine and the closing phenylalanine or tryptophan. Fields, in order: D gene, clone size, J gene, V gene, CDR3 protein, CDR3 DNA. The D gene is left open where the match is weak. Clone size is not always given. Where it is, it says once, few, many or a class for expanded clones.

d_call: TRBD2; clone_size: NA; j_call: TRBJ2-7; v_call: TRBV5-4; cdr3_aa: CASSSLAGGWDEQYF; cdr3_nt: TGTGCCAGCAGCAGTTTAGCGGGAGGGTGGGACGAGCAGTACTTC
d_call: NA; clone_size: NA; j_call: TRBJ2-5; v_call: TRBV4-1; cdr3_aa: CASSQEYRGLETQYF; cdr3_nt: TGCGCCAGCAGCCAAGAATACAGGGGACTAGAGACCCAGTACTTC
d_call: TRBD2; clone_size: NA; j_call: TRBJ2-3; v_call: TRBV6-4; cdr3_aa: CASSPLAGEGDTQYF; cdr3_nt: TGTGCCAGCAGTCCACTAGCGGGAGAAGGAGATACGCAGTATTTT
d_call: NA; clone_size: NA; j_call: TRBJ2-7; v_call: TRBV28; cdr3_aa: CASTRKEDEQYF; cdr3_nt: TGTGCCAGCACCCGAAAGGAGGACGAGCAGTACTTC
d_call: NA; clone_size: once; j_call: TRBJ1-2; v_call: TRBV24-1; cdr3_aa: CATSDQDTGYTF; cdr3_nt: TGTGCCACCAGTGACCAGGATACTGGCTACACCTTC
d_call: NA; clone_size: NA; j_call: TRBJ1-4; v_call: TRBV12-3/TRBV12-4; cdr3_aa: CASSLGSEKLFF; cdr3_nt: TGTGCCAGCAGCCTGGGGAGTGAAAAACTGTTTTTT
d_call: NA; clone_size: few; j_call: TRBJ2-1; v_call: TRBV3-1/TRBV3-2; cdr3_aa: CASSQRPTQAYNEQFF; cdr3_nt: TGTGCCAGCAGCCAACGCCCCACTCAGGCCTACAATGAGCAGTTCTTC
d_call: NA; clone_size: few; j_call: TRBJ1-5; v_call: TRBV5-6; cdr3_aa: CASSLAGGQPQHF; cdr3_nt: TGTGCCAGCAGCTTGGCCGGAGGCCAGCCCCAGCATTTT
d_call: TRBD1; clone_size: NA; j_call: TRBJ2-3; v_call: TRBV3-1/TRBV3-2; cdr3_aa: CASSPMSGQLNRDTQYF; cdr3_nt: TGTGCCAGCAGCCCAATGTCGGGACAGCTAAATCGGGATACGCAGTATTTT
d_call: TRBD2; clone_size: NA; j_call: TRBJ2-7; v_call: TRBV5-6; cdr3_aa: CASSPKGGRAYEQYF; cdr3_nt: TGTGCCAGCAGCCCTAAGGGCGGGAGGGCTTACGAGCAGTACTTC
d_call: NA; clone_size: once; j_call: TRBJ2-7; v_call: TRBV7-9; cdr3_aa: CASSLGVRIYEQYF; cdr3_nt: TGTGCCAGCAGCTTAGGTGTGAGAATCTACGAGCAGTACTTC
d_call: TRBD1; clone_size: NA; j_call: TRBJ1-4; v_call: TRBV18; cdr3_aa: CASSPPGQAHEKLFF; cdr3_nt: TGTGCCAGCTCACCACCGGGACAGGCACATGAAAAACTGTTTTTT
d_call: NA; clone_size: NA; j_call: TRBJ1-1; v_call: TRBV14; cdr3_aa: CASSFSTGEAFF; cdr3_nt: TGTGCCAGCAGCTTTTCGACAGGTGAAGCTTTCTTT
d_call: TRBD1; clone_size: NA; j_call: TRBJ2-7; v_call: TRBV2; cdr3_aa: CASSDGTVYEQYF; cdr3_nt: TGTGCCAGCAGTGATGGGACAGTCTACGAGCAGTACTTC
d_call: TRBD1; clone_size: NA; j_call: TRBJ1-1; v_call: TRBV11-2; cdr3_aa: CASSVDRDSEAFF; cdr3_nt: TGTGCCAGCAGCGTGGACAGGGATTCTGAAGCTTTCTTT
d_call: TRBD2; clone_size: NA; j_call: TRBJ2-1; v_call: TRBV7-9; cdr3_aa: CASSHNPPSGSSYNEQFF; cdr3_nt: TGTGCCAGCAGCCATAACCCCCCTAGCGGGAGCTCCTACAATGAGCAGTTCTTC
d_call: NA; clone_size: NA; j_call: TRBJ2-5; v_call: TRBV24-1; cdr3_aa: CATSDPRTPAGETQYF; cdr3_nt: TGTGCCACCAGTGATCCTAGGACTCCGGCGGGAGAGACCCAGTACTTC
d_call: TRBD2; clone_size: NA; j_call: TRBJ2-2; v_call: TRBV25-1; cdr3_aa: CASEIPSGTGELFF; cdr3_nt: TGTGCCAGTGAGATCCCTAGCGGGACCGGGGAGCTGTTTTTT
d_call: NA; clone_size: NA; j_call: TRBJ2-1; v_call: TRBV4-1; cdr3_aa: CASSQDEAGWLTNEQFF; cdr3_nt: TGCGCCAGCAGCCAAGATGAAGCAGGTTGGCTTACGAATGAGCAGTTCTTC
d_call: NA; clone_size: NA; j_call: TRBJ1-5; v_call: TRBV18; cdr3_aa: CASSQTDSNQPQHF; cdr3_nt: TGTGCCAGCTCACAGACAGATAGCAATCAGCCCCAGCATTTT
d_call: NA; clone_size: once; j_call: TRBJ2-7; v_call: TRBV3-1/TRBV3-2; cdr3_aa: CASSQGDATAYEQYF; cdr3_nt: TGTGCCAGCAGCCAAGGAGACGCGACAGCCTACGAGCAGTACTTC
d_call: NA; clone_size: NA; j_call: TRBJ2-7; v_call: TRBV7-3; cdr3_aa: CASSLAGEGFEQYF; cdr3_nt: TGTGCCAGCAGCCTAGCCGGGGAAGGTTTCGAGCAGTACTTC
d_call: NA; clone_size: NA; j_call: TRBJ2-1; v_call: TRBV27; cdr3_aa: CASSLSSGPLYNEQFF; cdr3_nt: TGTGCCAGCAGTTTATCTAGCGGACCCCTATACAATGAGCAGTTCTTC
d_call: TRBD1; clone_size: once; j_call: TRBJ1-2; v_call: TRBV7-2; cdr3_aa: CASSHKSGTAYGYTF; cdr3_nt: TGTGCCAGCAGCCATAAATCCGGGACAGCCTATGGCTACACCTTC
d_call: TRBD2; clone_size: NA; j_call: TRBJ2-1; v_call: TRBV7-9; cdr3_aa: CASSLLGRGLAGTRYEQFF; cdr3_nt: TGTGCCAGCAGCTTATTAGGTAGGGGACTAGCGGGAACGAGGTATGAGCAGTTCTTC
d_call: TRBD2; clone_size: NA; j_call: TRBJ2-7; v_call: TRBV25-1; cdr3_aa: CASSDSTSGTYEQYF; cdr3_nt: TGTGCCAGCAGTGACTCGACTAGCGGGACCTACGAGCAGTACTTC
d_call: NA; clone_size: few; j_call: TRBJ2-1; v_call: TRBV5-4; cdr3_aa: CASSPTRADSREQFF; cdr3_nt: TGTGCCAGCAGCCCCACGCGGGCGGATTCTCGTGAGCAGTTCTTC
d_call: NA; clone_size: once; j_call: TRBJ1-1; v_call: TRBV5-1; cdr3_aa: CASSSDGVNTEAFF; cdr3_nt: TGCGCCAGCAGCTCAGACGGAGTGAACACTGAAGCTTTCTTT
d_call: TRBD2; clone_size: NA; j_call: TRBJ2-7; v_call: TRBV7-6; cdr3_aa: CASSLLAGVIYEQYF; cdr3_nt: TGTGCCAGCAGCCTTTTAGCGGGAGTCATCTACGAGCAGTACTTC
d_call: NA; clone_size: once; j_call: TRBJ2-5; v_call: TRBV2; cdr3_aa: CASGGVQETQYF; cdr3_nt: TGTGCCAGCGGAGGGGTTCAAGAGACCCAGTACTTC
d_call: NA; clone_size: NA; j_call: TRBJ1-2; v_call: TRBV28; cdr3_aa: CASSLAGEGYTF; cdr3_nt: TGTGCCAGCAGTTTAGCAGGGGAAGGCTACACCTTC
d_call: TRBD2; clone_size: few; j_call: TRBJ2-7; v_call: TRBV19; cdr3_aa: CASNSGPPYEQYF; cdr3_nt: TGTGCCAGTAATAGCGGGCCTCCCTACGAGCAGTACTTC
d_call: TRBD1; clone_size: NA; j_call: TRBJ1-3; v_call: TRBV6-5; cdr3_aa: CAGEDRDSGNTIYF; cdr3_nt: TGTGCCGGGGAGGACAGGGACTCTGGAAACACCATATATTTT
d_call: NA; clone_size: NA; j_call: TRBJ1-2; v_call: TRBV12-3/TRBV12-4; cdr3_aa: CASRAPGSYGYTF; cdr3_nt: TGTGCCAGCAGAGCGCCGGGGTCCTATGGCTACACCTTC
d_call: NA; clone_size: NA; j_call: TRBJ1-2; v_call: TRBV7-3; cdr3_aa: CASSLNPGYGYTF; cdr3_nt: TGTGCCAGCAGCTTAAACCCAGGGTATGGCTACACCTTC
d_call: TRBD1; clone_size: NA; j_call: TRBJ2-3; v_call: TRBV15; cdr3_aa: CATSRDAGGADTQYF; cdr3_nt: TGTGCCACCAGCAGAGATGCAGGGGGCGCAGATACGCAGTATTTT
d_call: NA; clone_size: NA; j_call: TRBJ2-2; v_call: TRBV19; cdr3_aa: CASSPHTKNTGELFF; cdr3_nt: TGTGCCAGTAGTCCTCATACTAAGAACACCGGGGAGCTGTTTTTT
d_call: TRBD2; clone_size: once; j_call: TRBJ2-7; v_call: TRBV6-5; cdr3_aa: CASSYPGLAGTYEQYF; cdr3_nt: TGTGCCAGCAGTTACCCGGGACTAGCGGGAACCTACGAGCAGTACTTC
d_call: NA; clone_size: NA; j_call: TRBJ1-2; v_call: TRBV3-1/TRBV3-2; cdr3_aa: CASSPPQGGAHYGYTF; cdr3_nt: TGTGCCAGCAGCCCACCTCAAGGGGGAGCGCACTATGGCTACACCTTC
d_call: TRBD2; clone_size: NA; j_call: TRBJ2-1; v_call: TRBV7-9; cdr3_aa: CASRQLAGVGYNEQFF; cdr3_nt: TGTGCCAGCAGACAACTAGCGGGAGTTGGGTACAATGAGCAGTTCTTC
d_call: NA; clone_size: few; j_call: TRBJ1-2; v_call: TRBV14; cdr3_aa: CASSPLGGGGGYTF; cdr3_nt: TGTGCCAGCAGCCCCCTAGGCGGGGGGGGTGGCTACACCTTC
d_call: NA; clone_size: NA; j_call: TRBJ2-7; v_call: TRBV14; cdr3_aa: CASSQVGREQYF; cdr3_nt: TGTGCCAGCAGCCAAGTTGGGCGCGAGCAGTACTTC
d_call: TRBD2; clone_size: NA; j_call: TRBJ2-1; v_call: TRBV5-1; cdr3_aa: CASSKERLAYNEQFF; cdr3_nt: TGCGCCAGCAGCAAGGAAAGACTAGCGTACAATGAGCAGTTCTTC
d_call: TRBD1; clone_size: few; j_call: TRBJ1-2; v_call: TRBV7-9; cdr3_aa: CASSLGGQGQGLLTF; cdr3_nt: TGTGCCAGCAGCTTAGGAGGACAGGGTCAAGGTTTGCTCACCTTC
d_call: TRBD1; clone_size: NA; j_call: TRBJ2-6; v_call: TRBV10-3; cdr3_aa: CAISDGQGGSSGANVLTF; cdr3_nt: TGTGCCATCAGTGACGGACAGGGAGGATCGTCTGGGGCCAACGTCCTGACTTTC
d_call: NA; clone_size: NA; j_call: TRBJ2-5; v_call: TRBV11-1; cdr3_aa: CASSSGITETQYF; cdr3_nt: TGTGCCAGCAGCTCAGGGATTACAGAGACCCAGTACTTC
d_call: NA; clone_size: NA; j_call: TRBJ2-2; v_call: TRBV3-1/TRBV3-2; cdr3_aa: CASSQDRATGELFF; cdr3_nt: TGTGCCAGCAGCCAAGACAGGGCCACCGGGGAGCTGTTTTTT
d_call: TRBD1; clone_size: NA; j_call: TRBJ2-6; v_call: TRBV5-5; cdr3_aa: CASSHRGLPHSGANVLTF; cdr3_nt: TGTGCCAGCAGCCACAGGGGGCTGCCCCACTCTGGGGCCAACGTCCTGACTTTC
d_call: TRBD1; clone_size: NA; j_call: TRBJ1-6; v_call: TRBV5-1; cdr3_aa: CASSSGTARYYNSPLHF; cdr3_nt: TGCGCCAGCAGCTCCGGGACAGCGAGATATTATAATTCACCCCTCCACTTT
d_call: TRBD2; clone_size: NA; j_call: TRBJ2-1; v_call: TRBV5-4; cdr3_aa: CASSEGTSGKEQFF; cdr3_nt: TGTGCCAGCAGCGAGGGGACTAGCGGGAAAGAGCAGTTCTTC
d_call: TRBD2; clone_size: NA; j_call: TRBJ2-3; v_call: TRBV9; cdr3_aa: CASSVAAGVADTQYF; cdr3_nt: TGTGCCAGCAGCGTGGCAGCGGGAGTCGCAGATACGCAGTATTTT
d_call: NA; clone_size: NA; j_call: TRBJ2-7; v_call: TRBV19; cdr3_aa: CASSMNFYEQYF; cdr3_nt: TGTGCCAGTAGTATGAACTTCTACGAGCAGTACTTC
d_call: NA; clone_size: once; j_call: TRBJ2-1; v_call: TRBV11-1; cdr3_aa: CASSEGGEYNEQFF; cdr3_nt: TGTGCCAGCAGCGAGGGGGGGGAATACAATGAGCAGTTCTTC
d_call: TRBD1; clone_size: NA; j_call: TRBJ1-5; v_call: TRBV7-9; cdr3_aa: CASSLGQGNQPQHF; cdr3_nt: TGTGCCAGCAGCTTGGGACAGGGCAATCAGCCCCAGCATTTT
d_call: NA; clone_size: NA; j_call: TRBJ1-1; v_call: TRBV7-9; cdr3_aa: CASSDFTLTVMNTEAFF; cdr3_nt: TGTGCCAGCAGCGACTTCACCCTGACAGTGATGAACACTGAAGCTTTCTTT
d_call: NA; clone_size: once; j_call: TRBJ2-3; v_call: TRBV5-1; cdr3_aa: CASSFETDTQYF; cdr3_nt: TGCGCCAGCAGCTTTGAGACAGATACGCAGTATTTT
d_call: NA; clone_size: once; j_call: TRBJ2-7; v_call: TRBV6-5; cdr3_aa: CASSYSAGTFVDEQYF; cdr3_nt: TGTGCCAGCAGTTACTCGGCCGGGACTTTTGTTGACGAGCAGTACTTC
d_call: TRBD1; clone_size: once; j_call: TRBJ1-5; v_call: TRBV20-1; cdr3_aa: CSASAPGQASQPQHF; cdr3_nt: TGCAGTGCTAGTGCCCCGGGACAGGCTTCCCAGCCCCAGCATTTT
d_call: NA; clone_size: few; j_call: TRBJ2-6; v_call: TRBV6-2/TRBV6-3; cdr3_aa: CASSSPVSRQGLIAGANVLTF; cdr3_nt: TGTGCCAGCAGTTCTCCCGTCTCGAGACAGGGACTTATTGCTGGGGCCAACGTCCTGACTTTC
d_call: NA; clone_size: NA; j_call: TRBJ2-5; v_call: TRBV10-1; cdr3_aa: CASSAPTGSETQYF; cdr3_nt: TGCGCCAGCAGCGCTCCGACAGGATCAGAGACCCAGTACTTC